A selection of T cell receptor beta chains follows, all from one sample in a study of PD-1 blockade in classical Hodgkin lymphoma. Generated by immunoSEQ multiplex PCR, the TCRdb table keeps only in-frame clones and is missing some. The sample includes about 47,000 clones, about 80% seen only once; the top ten take 19%. The sample consisted of peripheral blood mononuclear cells (PBMCs), taken before the fourth cycle of nivolumab. These receptors were collected from a human donor with classical Hodgkin lymphoma. The CDR3 runs from the conserved cysteine through the conserved F or W. A D gene is named only where the DNA matches it firmly.

CDR3 length	V gene	D gene	J gene	CDR3 protein
14	TRBV4-1	TRBD2	TRBJ2-1	CASRPWTSDDEQFF
15	TRBV5-6	-	TRBJ1-3	CASSLRFQTGNTIYF
12	TRBV11-3	-	TRBJ2-2	CASSLYTGELFF
14	TRBV6-1	-	TRBJ1-2	CASKPGPDNYGYTF
16	TRBV5-1	TRBD2	TRBJ2-7	CASSWTSGGSSYEQYF
14	TRBV29-1	-	TRBJ1-1	CSSTHGAGGTEAFF
16	TRBV11-2	TRBD2	TRBJ2-1	CASSLAGGFYYNEQFF
14	TRBV6-5	TRBD2	TRBJ2-3	CAGGGLAGKDTQYF
15	TRBV6-5	TRBD1	TRBJ1-1	CASSYTTTGGTEAFF
14	TRBV5-6	TRBD1	TRBJ1-2	CASSGGDRHYGYTF